A selection of T cell receptor beta chains follows, all from one sample in a study of cytomegalovirus exposure and HLA in healthy donors. Measured with immunoSEQ multiplex PCR; TCRdb has only the in-frame clones, and not every one. The profile shows tens of thousands of clones, more than 55% of them singletons. What was sequenced was PBMCs. Receptor source: a man aged 60-69 years in good health and CMV-seropositive. Each CDR3 is given with its conserved first and last residue. Fields, in order: D gene, V gene, clone size, J gene, CDR3 DNA, CDR3 protein. D genes are given only for firm matches. Rows may omit the clone size; those that give it use once, few, many or a size class.

D: .
V: TRBV5-1
size: .
J: TRBJ2-7
DNA: TGCGCCAGCAGCCGTTATAGGCGCACAGTTTACGAGCAGTACTTC
CDR3: CASSRYRRTVYEQYF

D: .
V: TRBV6-5
size: few
J: TRBJ2-7
DNA: TGTGCCAGCAGTTACTCAGCTAAGGGGTACGAGCAGTACTTC
CDR3: CASSYSAKGYEQYF

D: .
V: TRBV21-1
size: .
J: TRBJ2-7
DNA: TGTGCCAGCAGACCCCAGGGGGCCCCGACGGCCTACGAGCAGTACTTC
CDR3: CASRPQGAPTAYEQYF

D: .
V: TRBV28
size: few
J: TRBJ2-7
DNA: TGTGCCAGCACCCCGTGGGGGGGCGCGTACGAGCAGTACTTC
CDR3: CASTPWGGAYEQYF

D: .
V: TRBV7-9
size: .
J: TRBJ2-3
DNA: TGTGCCAGCGAGGAGGGAGGTCTCACAGATACGCAGTATTTT
CDR3: CASEEGGLTDTQYF

D: .
V: TRBV10-3
size: .
J: TRBJ2-1
DNA: TGTGCAGGGGGGGCCTACAATGAGCAGTTCTTC
CDR3: CAGGAYNEQFF

D: TRBD2
V: TRBV11-3
size: .
J: TRBJ2-1
DNA: TGTGCCAGCAGCTTAAGGACTAGATGGGAGCAGTTCTTC
CDR3: CASSLRTRWEQFF

D: .
V: TRBV4-2
size: .
J: TRBJ1-4
DNA: TGTGCCAGCAGCCAAGATAACGGGGTGAAGAAACTGTTTTTT
CDR3: CASSQDNGVKKLFF

D: .
V: TRBV7-9
size: once
J: TRBJ1-1
DNA: TGTTCCAGCAGCTTAGCCCTAAACACTGAAGCTTTCTTT
CDR3: CSSSLALNTEAFF

D: TRBD2
V: TRBV27
size: .
J: TRBJ2-3
DNA: TGTGCCAGCAGTCGGTCACTAGCGGGCCCCCCAGATACGCAGTATTTT
CDR3: CASSRSLAGPPDTQYF